This TCR beta chain was sequenced for a study of vaccination and CD4 T cells after COVID-19 (dated by TCRdb to the early 2020s). Study-wide context: Every convalescent patient had a positive nasal swab PCR test for SARS-CoV-2, with mild disease in under ten patients and severe disease in one. Six males and four females were included in the convalescent cohort, with two Hispanic individuals, seven Caucasians, two Asians and one multiracial person represented. Two doses of either the Pfizer-BioNTech BNT162b2 vaccine (n=8) or the Moderna mRNA-1273 vaccine (n=2) were administered to participants. Post-COVID blood samples from convalescent patients were collected a median of around 110 days after diagnosis, with a range of 35 to 161 days. The time from the second vaccine dose to post-vaccine blood sampling had a median of roughly 77 days and ranged from roughly 12 to 241 days. Three convalescent patients were sampled both early after vaccination (day 14) and late after vaccination (days 161 to 241). Overlapping spike peptide pools from SARS-CoV-2 and from the common cold coronaviruses HCoV-NL63, HCoV-OC43 and HCoV-229E were used as culture stimuli. Control cultures received a CEFX viral epitope pool as the positive control, an HIV-1 Nef peptide pool as the negative control, or no peptide. In around 10 COVID-19 convalescent patients and a few infection-naive healthy vaccine recipients, researchers compared the spike-specific CD4+ TCR repertoire from before mRNA vaccination with the repertoire from after.

General study outcomes and caveats: The study included relatively few convalescent patients and did not analyze early timepoints after natural infection. The median number of SARS-CoV-2-reactive clonotypes rose from under 25 after infection to 38 after vaccination, but the change was not significant. Among the post-vaccine SARS-CoV-2-reactive clones in convalescent patients, a median approximately 86% showed up only after vaccination, which suggests vaccine-specific priming. In convalescent patients, nearly all vaccine-specific clones (304 of 307) were found to be mono-reactive for SARS-CoV-2 spike rather than cross-reactive with common cold coronaviruses.

In the case of this clonotype: Its antigen is still unknown. One base away there is no much larger clone; base qualities are not given.

Reading the label with the study, this specimen's time point is: late sampling 161 to 241 days after vaccination in a few convalescent patients. According to the study, the label for this sample's treatment or condition signals: approximately nine-day PBMC culture with coronavirus spike peptide pools or control peptides (ViraFEST assay). The study used the ViraFEST assay, which expanded antigen-specific T cells with peptide pools and then identified expanded clonotypes by TCR sequencing. The convalescent patients' positive SARS-CoV-2 PCR tests fell between March and December 2020, which was before the Alpha, Beta and Delta variants emerged in the United States. Each well held two million PBMCs cultured with approximately 10 ug/ml peptide pools in IMDM containing 5% human AB serum and around 9 IU/ml IL-2. On days 3 and 7, half of the culture medium was replaced with fresh IL-2-containing medium. CD4+ T cells were isolated after roughly nine days of culture through negative selection using the EasySep CD4+ T cell isolation kit. Ficoll-Paque Plus gradient centrifugation was used to isolate PBMCs from whole blood, and the isolated PBMCs were then either used fresh or cryopreserved at -140C. In general, triplicate wells were set up for every culture condition.

Receptor libraries were prepared by PCR. DNA from cultured CD4+ T cells was subjected to TCR sequencing with the Oncomine TCR Beta short-read assay at the Johns Hopkins FTIC core. Genomic DNA was extracted from the cultured CD4+ T cells with the QIAamp micro DNA kit. Oncomine TCR Beta libraries from cultured CD4+ T cells were pooled using unique dual indexes and sequenced on an Illumina iSeq 100. For the original study's pipeline: Non-productive sequences were removed, and CDR3s not starting with C, not ending with F or W, or shorter than 7 amino acids were discarded. Antigen-specific clonotypes were identified using the MANAFEST web application through comparison of peptide-stimulated wells with reference and other culture wells. For a clone to be called positive, the clone needed an FDR below 0.05, an odds ratio above 5, and a productive frequency above 0.1% in at least two of three replicate wells. A clonotype was classed as cross-reactive if the clonotype showed significant expansion both in SARS-CoV-2 spike wells and in at least one common cold coronavirus spike condition. Levenshtein distances (stringdist) and unrooted phylogenetic trees (ape) in R version 3.6.1 were used to assess CDR3 homology. The raw public reads went through TCRdb reprocessing: fastp at Q25, MiXCR clone calling, in-frame beta chains kept. A single entry per CDR3 protein holds the most common genes and DNA from its merged rows. The V and J calls reflect TCRdb's pipeline rather than the authors' work. The sample profile shows 20,000 to 25,000 distinct CDR3 sequences; around 46% of them were found once. Just under 5% of the sample belongs to the ten largest clones.

The germline V gene specifies KGHDR as CDR1 and SFDVKD as CDR2. The CDR3 goes from the cysteine to the phenylalanine over 17 residues. CDR3 DNA is the only sequence kept; it has 51 bases, read in frame from the first base. Here V drops 5 bases and J drops 1 base, and the junction holds 11 bases not matched to any gene. This specimen consisted of CD4+ T cells from blood, cultured in vitro, obtained about 7 months after SARS-CoV-2 vaccination. Recombination connected TRBV24-1 to TRBJ2-3, with 7 bases in between that match TRBD1. The sequence derives from a human donor who had recovered from COVID-19. The CDR3 sequence is CATSGRGQPAGTDTQYF. The bases read TGTGCCACCAGTGGCCGGGGACAGCCCGCGGGCACAGATACGCAGTATTTT.